This T cell receptor beta chain is from a study of blood T cell repertoires in COVID-19. Study details: From the United States, Italy and Spain came samples of acute and convalescent COVID-19. T cells, B-cell-depleted T cells, or PBMCs supplied cDNA or gDNA.

The participants were between about 18 and 90 years old and came from about two dozen US areas. Cohort 3 donors counted as recovered after two negative PCRs, clearance, or resolved symptoms. Trimming cost V 3 bases and J 0 bases, with 21 bases left between them. The V gene's germline CDR1 is MDHEN and CDR2 SYDVKM. The CDR3 has 19 residues. Measured with immunoSEQ multiplex PCR; TCRdb has only the in-frame clones, and not every one. The profile shows around 130,000 clones, roughly 80% of them singletons. This receptor was obtained from a young man who had recovered from COVID-19. The sequenced material came from PBMCs or T cells enriched from blood (not recorded which). V is TRBV28 and J is TRBJ2-1; tentative D call: TRBD2 (5 bases). The CDR3 protein is CASSFTPTSFWDSYNEQFF. CDR3 bases: TGTGCCAGCAGTTTTACCCCCACTAGTTTTTGGGACTCCTACAATGAGCAGTTCTTC.